These 19 T cell receptor beta chains were sequenced from one sample in a study of shared clonotypes between healthy human individuals (dated by TCRdb to 2020 to 2021). CD8 naive samples were obtained by positive selection for CCR7 among CD45RO-negative cells, yielding a CD45RA+CCR7+ population from which TemRA cells were excluded. The method was the immunoSEQ multiplex PCR assay. In its TCRdb copy, this immuneACCESS table keeps in-frame sequences only and misses some clones. Where compared with another copy, unresolved V genes explain less than half of these, and the others have no known cause. This sample lists 760,000 or so clones; 96% were detected once. The ten largest clones capture under 0.3% of the sample. Input material: naive CD8+ T cells sorted from blood. The cell subset or site label of this sample denotes: CD45RA+CCR7+. The receptor set was obtained from a man aged 30-40 years in good health.

Here the CDR3 DNA reads TGTGCCAGCAGAGCGGTGACCTACGAGCAGTACTTC. Its translation is CASRAVTYEQYF. The chain carries TRBV6-4 and TRBJ2-7; D may be TRBD2 (5 bases). Germline loops: CDR1 MRHNA, CDR2 SNTAGT. V lost 6 bases, J lost 2 bases, and 8 bases lay in between. The CDR3 length is 12 residues.

The chain uses TRBV2 and TRBJ2-1; weak D call: TRBD2 (5 bases). The CDR3 runs to 13 residues. V dropped 10 bases and J dropped 9 bases, with 19 bases sitting between them. Germline CDR1 SNHLY, CDR2 FYNNEI. The CDR3 protein is CAMDSQLVFEQFF. The DNA of the CDR3 is TGTGCCATGGACTCGCAACTCGTCTTTGAGCAGTTCTTC.

This chain joins TRBV27 and TRBJ2-7; 7 bases are shared with TRBD2. With 2 bases clipped from V and 6 bases from J, the junction kept 4 bases outside the gene matches. Germline loops: CDR1 MNHEY, CDR2 SMNVEV (reference sequence). The CDR3 covers 13 residues. The CDR3 DNA is TGTGCCAGCAGTTTACCGGGAGGAGGCGAGCAGTACTTC. Amino acids: CASSLPGGGEQYF.

The chain employs TRBV4-2 and TRBJ2-2, with TRBD2 matching 13 bases. The CDR3 has 18 residues. J lost 0 bases, V lost 1 base, and 2 bases had no gene match. The germline V gene has CDR1 LGHNA and CDR2 YNFKEQ. In DNA, the CDR3 is TGTGCCAGCAGCCAAGGGACTAGCGGGAGTTCGAACACCGGGGAGCTGTTTTTT. The encoded protein is CASSQGTSGSSNTGELFF.

CDR3 sequence reads: CASSQVGYQETQYF. In DNA form, the CDR3 reads TGTGCCAGCAGCCAAGTAGGGTACCAAGAGACCCAGTACTTC. The chain carries TRBV14 and TRBJ2-5; D is uncertain. This CDR3 is 14 amino acids long. Germline lookup yields CDR1 SGHDN and CDR2 FVKESK. Trimming took off 1 base at V and 0 bases at J, with 6 bases between the two ends.

This sequence joins TRBV18 and TRBJ2-7; D might be TRBD2 (5 bases). Trimming cost V 5 bases and J 4 bases, with 18 bases left between them. The CDR3 consists of 15 residues. The germline V gene encodes CDR1 KGHSH and CDR2 LQKENI. The CDR3 sequence is CASSSGSRDTYEQYF. For the CDR3, the DNA is TGTGCCAGCTCATCGGGGTCAAGGGATACATACGAGCAGTACTTC.

The DNA for the CDR3 is TGTGCCAGCAGTGCCCCACAGGGGACTACCACTTACGAGCAGTACTTC. Its protein product is CASSAPQGTTTYEQYF. The chain recombines TRBV25-1 with TRBJ2-7, with D perhaps being TRBD1 or TRBD2 (7 bases each). The V and J ends lost 4 bases and 4 bases respectively, with 20 bases between them. The germline gives CDR1 MGHDK, CDR2 SYGVNS. CDR3 length: 16 residues.

The chain recombines TRBV11-2 with TRBJ1-4; D remains unclear. CDR1 SGHAT and CDR2 FQNNGV come from the germline V gene. Trimming took 2 bases from V and 8 from J, leaving 18 bases between them. The CDR3 runs to 16 residues. CDR3 in amino acids: CASSLLAGERTEKLFF. The CDR3, as DNA: TGTGCCAGCAGCTTATTGGCCGGCGAAAGGACCGAAAAACTGTTTTTT.

The chain couples TRBV5-6 to TRBJ2-5; D call uncertain. Per germline, CDR1 SGHDT and CDR2 YYEEEE. This CDR3 spans 13 amino acids. V was trimmed by 0 bases and J by 5 bases, leaving 8 bases between them. Here the CDR3 reads CASSLALVETQYF. The CDR3 DNA follows: TGTGCCAGCAGCTTGGCGCTAGTTGAGACCCAGTACTTC.

The gene calls are TRBV5-4 and TRBJ2-5; possible D gene TRBD2, 5 bases. The CDR3 has 13 amino acids. CDR1 and CDR2 from the germline V gene are SGHNT and YYREEE (reference sequence). V lost 4 bases to trimming and J lost 2 bases, with 9 bases between them. The CDR3 DNA reads as TGTGCCAGCAGCCCAGGACTGCAAGAGACCCAGTACTTC. As protein: CASSPGLQETQYF.

This clone appeared a few times. Other nucleotide sequences from this sample produce the same CDR3. This rearrangement joins TRBV7-2 to TRBJ2-3; the match to TRBD1 covers 12 bases. The germline CDR1 and CDR2 sequences are SGHTA and FQGNSA. The CDR3 sequence is 14 residues long. The junction had 2 bases not matched to a gene; V was cut back by 4 bases and J by 6 bases. Here the CDR3 reads CASSSGQGADTQYF. As DNA, the CDR3 is TGTGCCAGCAGCTCGGGACAGGGGGCTGATACGCAGTATTTT.

The chain recombines TRBV27 with TRBJ2-2, with 7 bases lining up with TRBD2. The CDR3 loop spans 18 amino acids. The ends lost 8 bases at V and 3 bases at J; junction bases unmatched: 18. Germline V gene data show CDR1 as MNHEY and CDR2 as SMNVEV (reference sequence). This chain's CDR3 is CASRPLPWRESDTGELFF. The DNA for the CDR3 is TGTGCCAGCCGACCTCTGCCCTGGCGGGAGAGTGACACCGGGGAGCTGTTTTTT.

The rearrangement joins TRBV5-5 to TRBJ2-1; 9 bases are shared with TRBD1. V lost 6 bases to trimming and J lost 3 bases; unmatched junction nucleotides: 7. The germline V gene encodes CDR1 SGHKS and CDR2 YYEKEE (reference sequence). This CDR3 region has 15 residues. DNA for the CDR3: TGTGCCAGCACCGTTGGACAGGGGAACTACAATGAGCAGTTCTTC. Translation: CASTVGQGNYNEQFF.

This sequence joins TRBV29-1 and TRBJ2-3; unclear D gene. The CDR3 sequence is 13 residues long. V lost 6 bases, J lost 7 bases, and 17 bases lay in between. In germline, CDR1 is SQVTM, CDR2 ANQGSEA. The CDR3 reads CSVTGLYDNTQYF. The CDR3 DNA reads TGCAGCGTAACCGGCTTGTACGACAATACGCAGTATTTT.

A word on this clone: At the DNA level, this CDR3 is encoded by other sequences in the same sample as well. V and J are TRBV6-5 and TRBJ1-1, with D hard to call. Trimming took 5 bases from V and 0 from J, leaving 7 bases between them. Germline V lookup: CDR1 MNHEY, CDR2 SVGAGI. The CDR3 is 13 residues long. CDR3 sequence reads: CASSPGVNTEAFF. The CDR3 DNA is TGTGCCAGCAGTCCGGGTGTGAACACTGAAGCTTTCTTT.

The J gene is TRBJ2-5, the V gene TRBV11-2, with TRBD2 identical over 7 bases. The CDR3 is 16 residues long. CDR1 is SGHAT and CDR2 is FQNNGV in the germline V gene. Germline trimming cut 4 bases from V and 2 bases from J; bases unmatched to any gene: 10. The DNA for the CDR3 is TGTGCCAGCAGCTCCGGTGGGGGGGAGACTCAAGAGACCCAGTACTTC. The encoded protein is CASSSGGGETQETQYF.

The chain is built from TRBV6-5 and TRBJ1-2; D uncertain. Germline loops: CDR1 MNHEY, CDR2 SVGAGI. V was clipped by 5 bases and J by 6 bases, with 13 bases between them. This CDR3 is built from 13 residues. The CDR3 coding sequence is TGTGCCAGCAGTCCCAGTCCTTTGCATGGCTACACCTTC. Residues: CASSPSPLHGYTF.

J is TRBJ2-2 and V is TRBV9, with D possibly called TRBD1 or TRBD2 (5 bases each). CDR3 size: 16 residues. Germline assignment: CDR1 SGDLS and CDR2 YYNGEE. V was pared by 3 bases and J by 7 bases, with 19 bases between. CDR3 sequence (DNA): TGTGCCAGCAGCGAGCCCGGGGCAGGGCGGATCGGGGAGCTGTTTTTT. Encoded protein: CASSEPGAGRIGELFF. Looking up the rest from reference TRBV9 and TRBJ2-2 gives the full variable domain: DSGVTQTPKHLITATGQRVTLRCSPRSGDLSVYWYQQSLDQGLQFLIQYYNGEERAKGNILERFSAQQFPDLHSELNLSSLELGDSALYFCASSEPGAGRIGELFFGEGSRLTVL.

This rearrangement joins TRBV18 to TRBJ1-4; 9 bases are shared with TRBD1. The CDR3 consists of 16 residues. Per germline, CDR1 KGHSH and CDR2 LQKENI. The junction had 12 bases not matched to a gene; V was cut back by 5 bases and J by 8 bases. Here the CDR3 reads CASSTATDRGEEKLFF. The CDR3 nucleotides read TGTGCCAGCTCAACCGCCACGGACAGGGGCGAGGAAAAACTGTTTTTT.